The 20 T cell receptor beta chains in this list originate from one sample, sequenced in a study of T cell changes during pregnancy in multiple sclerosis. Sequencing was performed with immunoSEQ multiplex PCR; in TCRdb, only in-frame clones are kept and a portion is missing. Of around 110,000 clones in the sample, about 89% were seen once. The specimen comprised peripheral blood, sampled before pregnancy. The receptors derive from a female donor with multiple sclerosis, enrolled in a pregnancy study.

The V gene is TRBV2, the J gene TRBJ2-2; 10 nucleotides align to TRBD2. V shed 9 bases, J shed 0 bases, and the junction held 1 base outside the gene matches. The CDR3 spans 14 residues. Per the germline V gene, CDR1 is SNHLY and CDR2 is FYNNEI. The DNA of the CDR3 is TGTGCCAGAGGGACTAGCGCGAACACCGGGGAGCTGTTTTTT. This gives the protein CARGTSANTGELFF. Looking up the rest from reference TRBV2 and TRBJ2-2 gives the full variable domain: EPEVTQTPSHQVTQMGQEVILRCVPISNHLYFYWYRQILGQKVEFLVSFYNNEISEKSEIFDDQFSVERPDGSNFTLKIRSTKLEDSAMYFCARGTSANTGELFFGEGSRLTVL.

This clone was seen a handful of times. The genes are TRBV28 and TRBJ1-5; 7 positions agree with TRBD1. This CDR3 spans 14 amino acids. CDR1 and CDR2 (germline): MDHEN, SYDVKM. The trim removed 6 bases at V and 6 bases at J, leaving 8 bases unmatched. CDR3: CASSRGQSFQPQHF. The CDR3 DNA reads TGTGCCAGCAGCCGGGGACAGTCATTTCAGCCCCAGCATTTT. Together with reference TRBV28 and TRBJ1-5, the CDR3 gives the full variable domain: DVKVTQSSRYLVKRTGEKVFLECVQDMDHENMFWYRQDPGLGLRLIYFSYDVKMKEKGDIPEGYSVSREKKERFSLILESASTNQTSMYLCASSRGQSFQPQHFGDGTRLSIL.

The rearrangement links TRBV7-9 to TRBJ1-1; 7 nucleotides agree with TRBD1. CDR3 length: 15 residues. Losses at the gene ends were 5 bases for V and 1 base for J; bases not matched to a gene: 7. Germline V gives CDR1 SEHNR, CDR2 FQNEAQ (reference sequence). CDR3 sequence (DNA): TGTGCCAGCAGCACTGGGACAGTCAAGAACACTGAAGCTTTCTTT. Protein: CASSTGTVKNTEAFF.

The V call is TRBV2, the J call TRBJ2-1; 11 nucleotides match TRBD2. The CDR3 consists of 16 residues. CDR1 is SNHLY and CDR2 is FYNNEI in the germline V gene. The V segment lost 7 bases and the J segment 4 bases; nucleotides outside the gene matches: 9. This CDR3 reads CASIGDPSGRYNEQFF. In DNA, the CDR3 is TGTGCCAGCATAGGAGACCCTAGCGGGAGGTACAATGAGCAGTTCTTC.

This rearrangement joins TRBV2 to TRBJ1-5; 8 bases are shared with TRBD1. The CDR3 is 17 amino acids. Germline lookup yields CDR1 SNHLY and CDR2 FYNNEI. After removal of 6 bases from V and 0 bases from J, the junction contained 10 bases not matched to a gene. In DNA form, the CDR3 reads TGTGCCAGCAGCGCGGACAGGGCTGCTTATAGCAATCAGCCCCAGCATTTT. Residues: CASSADRAAYSNQPQHF.

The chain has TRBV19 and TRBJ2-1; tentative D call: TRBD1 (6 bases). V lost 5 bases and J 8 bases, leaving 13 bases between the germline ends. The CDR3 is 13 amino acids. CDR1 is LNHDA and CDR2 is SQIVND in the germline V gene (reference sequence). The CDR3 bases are TGTGCCAGTAGTGACAGGAGCTATGATGAGCAGTTCTTC. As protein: CASSDRSYDEQFF.

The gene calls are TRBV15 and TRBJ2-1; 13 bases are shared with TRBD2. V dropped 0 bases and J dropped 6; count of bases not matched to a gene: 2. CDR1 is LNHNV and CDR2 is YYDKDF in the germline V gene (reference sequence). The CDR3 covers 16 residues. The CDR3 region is CATSRELAGGINEQFF. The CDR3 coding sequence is TGTGCCACCAGCAGAGAACTAGCGGGGGGGATCAATGAGCAGTTCTTC. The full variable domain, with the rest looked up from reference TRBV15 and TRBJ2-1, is DAMVIQNPRYQVTQFGKPVTLSCSQTLNHNVMYWYQQKSSQAPKLLFHYYDKDFNNEADTPDNFQSRRPNTSFCFLDIRSPGLGDTAMYLCATSRELAGGINEQFFGPGTRLTVL.

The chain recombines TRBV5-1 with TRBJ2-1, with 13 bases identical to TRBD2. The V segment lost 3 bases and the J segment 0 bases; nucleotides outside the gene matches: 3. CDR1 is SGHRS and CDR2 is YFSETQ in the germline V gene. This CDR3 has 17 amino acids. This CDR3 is CASSWGLAGNSYNEQFF. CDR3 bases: TGCGCCAGCAGCTGGGGACTAGCGGGAAACTCCTACAATGAGCAGTTCTTC.

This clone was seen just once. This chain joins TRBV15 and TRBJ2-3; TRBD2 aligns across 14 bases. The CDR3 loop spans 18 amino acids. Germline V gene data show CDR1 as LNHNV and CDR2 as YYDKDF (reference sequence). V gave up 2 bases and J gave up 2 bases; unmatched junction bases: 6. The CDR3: CATSRTGTSGRPTDTQYF. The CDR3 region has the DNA TGTGCCACCAGCAGAACAGGGACTAGCGGGAGACCCACAGATACGCAGTATTTT.

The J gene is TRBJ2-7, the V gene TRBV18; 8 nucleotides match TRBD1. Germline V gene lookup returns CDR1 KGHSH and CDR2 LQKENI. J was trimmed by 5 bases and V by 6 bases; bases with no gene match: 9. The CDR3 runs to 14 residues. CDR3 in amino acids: CASSLQGVGDEQYF. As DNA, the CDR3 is TGTGCCAGCTCGCTACAGGGGGTAGGGGACGAGCAGTACTTC.

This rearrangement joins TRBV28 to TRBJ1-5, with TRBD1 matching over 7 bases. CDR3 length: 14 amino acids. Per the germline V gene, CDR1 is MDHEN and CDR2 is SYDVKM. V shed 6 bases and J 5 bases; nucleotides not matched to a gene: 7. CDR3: CASSTGQNHQPQHF. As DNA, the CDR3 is TGTGCCAGCAGCACGGGACAGAACCATCAGCCCCAGCATTTT.

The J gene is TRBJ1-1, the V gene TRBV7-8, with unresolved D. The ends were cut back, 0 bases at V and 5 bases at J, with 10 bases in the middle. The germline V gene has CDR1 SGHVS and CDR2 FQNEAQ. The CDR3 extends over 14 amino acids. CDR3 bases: TGTGCCAGCAGCTTAGCCAATGACGGGACTGAAGCTTTCTTT. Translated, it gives CASSLANDGTEAFF.

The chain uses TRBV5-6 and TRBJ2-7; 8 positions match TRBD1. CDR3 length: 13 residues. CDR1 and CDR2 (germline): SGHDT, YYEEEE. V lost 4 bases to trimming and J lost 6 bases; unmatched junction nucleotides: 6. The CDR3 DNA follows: TGTGCCAGCAGCAACGCAGGGGGCGGCGAGCAGTACTTC. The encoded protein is CASSNAGGGEQYF.

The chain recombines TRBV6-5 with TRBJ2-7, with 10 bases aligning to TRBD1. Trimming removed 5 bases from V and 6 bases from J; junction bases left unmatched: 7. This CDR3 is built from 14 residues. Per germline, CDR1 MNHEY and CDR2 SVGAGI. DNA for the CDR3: TGTGCCAGCAGTCGACAGGGGGCGATGTCCGAGCAGTACTTC. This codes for CASSRQGAMSEQYF.

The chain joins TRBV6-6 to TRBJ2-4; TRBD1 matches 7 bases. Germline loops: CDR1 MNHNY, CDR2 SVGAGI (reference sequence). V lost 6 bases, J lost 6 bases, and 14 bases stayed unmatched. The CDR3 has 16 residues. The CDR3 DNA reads TGTGCCAGCAGAGACGGGACAGAGAGATCCGGAAACATTCAGTACTTC. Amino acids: CASRDGTERSGNIQYF.

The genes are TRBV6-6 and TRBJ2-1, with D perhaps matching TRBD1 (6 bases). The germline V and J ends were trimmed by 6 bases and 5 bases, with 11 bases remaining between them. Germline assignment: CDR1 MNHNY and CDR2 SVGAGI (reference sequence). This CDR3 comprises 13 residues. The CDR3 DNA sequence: TGTGCCAGCAGAACCGACAGGAACAATGAGCAGTTCTTC. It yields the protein CASRTDRNNEQFF.

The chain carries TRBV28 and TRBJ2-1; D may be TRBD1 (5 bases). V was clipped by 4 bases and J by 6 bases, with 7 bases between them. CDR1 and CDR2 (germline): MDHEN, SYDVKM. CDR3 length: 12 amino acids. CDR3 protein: CASSSTANEQFF. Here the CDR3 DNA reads TGTGCCAGCAGTTCGACAGCCAATGAGCAGTTCTTC.

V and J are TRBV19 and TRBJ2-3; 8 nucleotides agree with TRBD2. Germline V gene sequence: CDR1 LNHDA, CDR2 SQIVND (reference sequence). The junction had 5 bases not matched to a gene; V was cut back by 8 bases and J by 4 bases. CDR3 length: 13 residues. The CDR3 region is CASGLAGADTQYF. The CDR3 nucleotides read TGTGCCAGTGGACTAGCCGGGGCAGATACGCAGTATTTT.

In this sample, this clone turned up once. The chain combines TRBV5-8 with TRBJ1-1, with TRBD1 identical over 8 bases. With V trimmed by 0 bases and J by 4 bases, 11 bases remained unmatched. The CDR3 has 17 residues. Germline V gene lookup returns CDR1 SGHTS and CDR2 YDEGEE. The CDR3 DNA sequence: TGTGCCAGCAGCTTGGGAGTGGGGAGGACAGGGTTCACTGAAGCTTTCTTT. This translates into CASSLGVGRTGFTEAFF.

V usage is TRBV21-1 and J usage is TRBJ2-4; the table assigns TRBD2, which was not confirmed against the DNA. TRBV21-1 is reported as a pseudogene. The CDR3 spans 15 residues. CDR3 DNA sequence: TGTGCCAGCAGCAAAGACGGTTTAACCAAAAACATTCAGTACTTC. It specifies CASSKDGLTKNIQYF.